One and the same sample provided the 32 T cell receptor beta chains below, sequenced in a study of vaccination effects on CD4 cells after COVID-19. The culture ran for about eleven days before CD4+ T cells were isolated. Clones were read by immunoSEQ multiplex PCR, and TCRdb kept only the in-frame ones, dropping some. The sample includes some 28,000 clones, roughly two thirds seen only once; the top ten take 9.9%. The antigens these receptors bind are not known. Source: CD4+ T cells from PBMCs cultured without peptide, taken before COVID-19 vaccination. The receptors were sampled from a human donor who received a COVID-19 vaccine.

V and J are TRBV28 and TRBJ1-2; D remains ambiguous. Trimming removed 6 bases at V and 8 bases at J, with 19 bases between. The CDR3 is made up of 14 amino acids. CDR1 is MDHEN, CDR2 SYDVKM, per germline. CDR3 amino acids: CASRFPREMGGYTF. CDR3 in DNA: TGTGCCAGCAGATTTCCCCGGGAAATGGGGGGCTACACCTTC.

CDR3 DNA: TGTGCCAGCAGCTCCAGGGGGCGGAAAGAGACCCAGTACTTC. Protein: CASSSRGRKETQYF. The V and J genes are TRBV5-4 and TRBJ2-5; 8 positions match TRBD1. With 3 bases clipped from V and 3 bases from J, the junction kept 4 bases outside the gene matches. This CDR3 contains 14 residues. CDR1 is SGHNT, CDR2 YYREEE, per germline (reference sequence).

J is TRBJ2-5 and V is TRBV5-1; TRBD2 matches at 10 bases. The CDR3 is 15 amino acids. Germline lookup yields CDR1 SGHRS and CDR2 YFSETQ. Germline trimming cut 3 bases from V and 2 bases from J; bases unmatched to any gene: 4. The CDR3 DNA reads as TGCGCCAGCAGCTGGGGGACTAGCGAACAAGAGACCCAGTACTTC. Protein product: CASSWGTSEQETQYF.

The rearrangement joins TRBV14 to TRBJ2-4, with D tentatively TRBD1 (6 bases). CDR1 is SGHDN and CDR2 is FVKESK in the germline V gene. Deletions cut 5 bases from V and 0 bases from J, with 17 bases between. The CDR3 contains 17 residues. The CDR3 DNA follows: TGTGCCAGCAGCGAAACAAGGGGGACACTAGCCAAAAACATTCAGTACTTC. Translation gives CASSETRGTLAKNIQYF.

The J gene is TRBJ1-2, the V gene TRBV19, with D tentatively TRBD1 (5 bases). Germline V gives CDR1 LNHDA, CDR2 SQIVND (reference sequence). V was clipped by 7 bases and J by 8 bases, with 14 bases between them. This CDR3 region has 12 residues. CDR3 nucleotides: TGTGCCAGTACTGGGGCAGGAGGAGGCTACACCTTC. Its protein is CASTGAGGGYTF. The full variable domain, with the rest looked up from reference TRBV19 and TRBJ1-2, is DGGITQSPKYLFRKEGQNVTLSCEQNLNHDAMYWYRQDPGQGLRLIYYSQIVNDFQKGDIAEGYSVSREKKESFPLTVTSAQKNPTAFYLCASTGAGGGYTFGSGTRLTVV.

CDR3 region: CASSLLTGANYGYTF. CDR3 nucleotide sequence: TGCGCCAGCAGCCTATTGACAGGGGCGAACTATGGCTACACCTTC. The V and J genes are TRBV5-1 and TRBJ1-2, with 8 bases lining up with TRBD1. CDR1 is SGHRS, CDR2 YFSETQ, per germline. CDR3 length: 15 amino acids. Unmatched junction bases numbered 7, after V lost 4 bases and J lost 2 bases.

CDR3 in amino acids: CASSLGPSVGYEQYF. In DNA, the CDR3 is TGCGCCAGCAGCTTGGGCCCATCCGTAGGGTACGAGCAGTACTTC. V is TRBV5-1 and J is TRBJ2-7; D not resolved. The CDR3 totals 15 residues. The germline V gene encodes CDR1 SGHRS and CDR2 YFSETQ. V lost 0 bases, J lost 4 bases, and 14 bases lay in between.

The chain has TRBV28 and TRBJ1-2, with D hard to call. Germline V lookup: CDR1 MDHEN, CDR2 SYDVKM. The CDR3 consists of 23 residues. Trimming left V 1 base short and J 5 bases short, with 38 bases between. The CDR3 spells CASSLSWSPVVRGPSQDLYGYTF. In nucleotides, the CDR3 is TGTGCCAGCAGTTTATCCTGGTCCCCGGTCGTCCGAGGACCGTCTCAAGATCTATATGGCTACACCTTC.

The chain joins TRBV3-1 (or the pseudogene TRBV3-2) to TRBJ1-5, with D maybe TRBD1 (6 bases). The CDR3 covers 15 residues. The V end was cut by 1 base, the J end by 1 base, with 8 bases between. Germline V gene lookup returns CDR1 LGHDT and CDR2 YNNKEL (reference sequence). The CDR3 DNA sequence: TGTGCCAGCAGCCAAGGAACAGGGAGCAATCAGCCCCAGCATTTT. Residues: CASSQGTGSNQPQHF.

This rearrangement joins TRBV10-3 to TRBJ2-3; a possible D gene is TRBD2 (5 bases). Germline V gene sequence: CDR1 ENHRY, CDR2 SYGVKD. Trimming stripped 2 bases from V and 1 base from J, with 7 bases between. The CDR3 has 14 residues. The CDR3 coding sequence is TGTGCCATCAGTGAGGGGAGCGGCACAGATACGCAGTATTTT. It yields the protein CAISEGSGTDTQYF.

This chain joins TRBV5-6 and TRBJ1-1; D possibly corresponds to TRBD1 (5 bases). Trimming removed 1 base at V and 3 bases at J, with 19 bases between. Germline lookup yields CDR1 SGHDT and CDR2 YYEEEE. This CDR3 is built from 17 residues. The CDR3 DNA reads TGTGCCAGCAGCTTGTACAGGTGGGGTCGAGGTGACACTGAAGCTTTCTTT. Its translation is CASSLYRWGRGDTEAFF.

The chain links TRBV10-3 to TRBJ1-2; TRBD1 agrees at 7 bases. Per germline, CDR1 ENHRY and CDR2 SYGVKD. This CDR3 has 18 amino acids. Trimming took 2 bases from V and 3 from J; bases not matched to a gene: 15. The CDR3 DNA reads TGTGCCATCAGTGAGCCAACCCAGGGGGGAGGAAACTACTATGGCTACACCTTC. Translating gives CAISEPTQGGGNYYGYTF.

This clone was seen more than once but under ten times. The CDR3 spells CASSYPSGRPREQYF. The CDR3 DNA reads TGTGCCAGCAGTTACCCCAGCGGGAGGCCCCGAGAGCAGTACTTC. This chain joins TRBV6-2 or TRBV6-3 and TRBJ2-7; 9 positions match TRBD2. Losses at the gene ends were 2 bases for V and 7 bases for J; bases not matched to a gene: 9. The germline V gene encodes CDR1 MNHEY and CDR2 SVGEGT. The CDR3 has 15 residues.

The genes are TRBV11-2 and TRBJ2-1; D perhaps matches TRBD1 (5 bases). This CDR3 has 15 residues. Germline CDR1 and CDR2: SGHAT and FQNNGV. V lost 2 bases and J 8 bases, leaving 16 bases between the germline ends. In nucleotides, the CDR3 is TGTGCCAGCAGCTTAAACGCGGAAGGGGTTGATGAGCAGTTCTTC. Translation: CASSLNAEGVDEQFF.

This clone was observed a handful of times. The gene calls are TRBV6-1 and TRBJ2-3, with D maybe TRBD1 (6 bases). The CDR3 is 17 amino acids. The V gene's germline CDR1 is MNHNS and CDR2 SASEGT. Trimming shortened V by 4 bases and J by 6 bases, and 23 bases separated the two germline ends. The CDR3 DNA follows: TGTGCCAGCAGTGCAAACAGGGTAAATCAAGGTTCCGATACGCAGTATTTT. Amino acids: CASSANRVNQGSDTQYF.

V gene TRBV5-1 combines with J gene TRBJ1-3; D call uncertain. This CDR3 region has 15 residues. Trimming cost V 0 bases and J 1 base, with 8 bases left between them. Germline V gene data show CDR1 as SGHRS and CDR2 as YFSETQ. The CDR3 DNA is TGCGCCAGCAGCTTGGCAGCGGGTTCTGGAAACACCATATATTTT. The encoded protein is CASSLAAGSGNTIYF.

This clone is a singleton in its sample. At one of its ends the junction is not consistent with the germline gene, which may arise from a read error. The V and J genes are TRBV7-8 and TRBJ2-3; 7 bases are shared with TRBD2. The germline gives CDR1 SGHVS, CDR2 FQNEAQ. The CDR3 loop spans 16 amino acids. CDR3 sequence: CASSVAWLAATDTQYF. In nucleotides, the CDR3 is TGTGCCAGCAGCGTAGCTTGGCTAGCGGCCACAGATACGCAGTATTTT.

This rearrangement joins TRBV9 to TRBJ2-7; D is unresolved. The CDR3 consists of 14 residues. CDR1 and CDR2 from the germline V gene are SGDLS and YYNGEE. The germline V and J ends were trimmed by 3 bases and 0 bases, with 10 bases remaining between them. Written as DNA, the CDR3 is TGTGCCAGCAGCGCCACCGTCGGCTCCTACGAGCAGTACTTC. Translating it yields CASSATVGSYEQYF. Combining the CDR3 with reference TRBV9 and TRBJ2-7 gives the whole variable domain DSGVTQTPKHLITATGQRVTLRCSPRSGDLSVYWYQQSLDQGLQFLIQYYNGEERAKGNILERFSAQQFPDLHSELNLSSLELGDSALYFCASSATVGSYEQYFGPGTRLTVT.

The chain carries TRBV12-3 or TRBV12-4 and TRBJ2-5, with a tentative D call TRBD1 (6 bases). This CDR3 comprises 13 residues. V was clipped by 5 bases and J by 1 base, with 8 bases between them. CDR3 loop: CASSRDTQETQYF. The CDR3 bases are TGTGCCAGCAGTCGGGACACCCAAGAGACCCAGTACTTC.

DNA for the CDR3: TGTGCCAGTAGTCAGAGCTCCTACGAGCAGTACTTC. It translates to CASSQSSYEQYF. V is TRBV19 and J is TRBJ2-7, with D unresolved. This CDR3 comprises 12 residues. The V gene's germline CDR1 is LNHDA and CDR2 SQIVND (reference sequence). V lost 5 bases to trimming and J lost 0 bases, with 5 bases between them.

J is TRBJ2-7 and V is TRBV5-6, with TRBD1 matching 7 bases. CDR3 length: 13 amino acids. The germline V gene encodes CDR1 SGHDT and CDR2 YYEEEE. The J segment lost 7 bases and the V segment lost 0 bases, leaving 4 bases of the junction unmatched. CDR3 nucleotides: TGTGCCAGCAGCTTGGCTCCGGACAGGGAGCAGTACTTC. Amino acids: CASSLAPDREQYF.

V is TRBV18 and J is TRBJ2-1; 13 bases are shared with TRBD2. Germline V gene sequence: CDR1 KGHSH, CDR2 LQKENI. The CDR3 length is 16 residues. The V and J ends lost 3 bases and 7 bases, in that order; junction bases with no gene match: 6. DNA for the CDR3: TGTGCCAGCTCACCTCTACTAGCGGGGGGGCGAAATGAGCAGTTCTTC. Translation gives CASSPLLAGGRNEQFF.

The V and J genes are TRBV4-1 and TRBJ1-4; D unclear. Germline CDR1 reads MGHRA; CDR2 reads YSYEKL. V was cut by 1 base and J by 3 bases, with 15 bases left in between. This CDR3 is built from 17 residues. Here the CDR3 reads CASSQVGGRGSNEKLFF. The CDR3 DNA sequence: TGCGCCAGCAGCCAAGTGGGAGGGAGAGGATCTAATGAAAAACTGTTTTTT.

The J gene is TRBJ1-1, the V gene TRBV5-4, with 7 bases identical to TRBD1. J gave up 0 bases and V 4 bases, and 6 bases lay outside the gene matches. The germline gives CDR1 SGHNT, CDR2 YYREEE (reference sequence). The CDR3 covers 15 residues. The CDR3 DNA is TGTGCCAGCAGCACATCGACAGGGATGAACACTGAAGCTTTCTTT. Amino acid sequence: CASSTSTGMNTEAFF.

This clone was seen a handful of times. This chain links TRBV9 with TRBJ2-5; D assignment may be TRBD1 or TRBD2 (5 bases each). Germline V lookup: CDR1 SGDLS, CDR2 YYNGEE. Trimming stripped 0 bases from V and 5 bases from J, with 14 bases between. This CDR3 comprises 15 residues. The CDR3 spells CASSVGDQPVETQYF. The CDR3 DNA is TGTGCCAGCAGCGTAGGGGACCAACCCGTGGAGACCCAGTACTTC.

The CDR3: CASRGNTEAFF. The CDR3, as DNA: TGCGCCAGCCGTGGGAACACTGAAGCTTTCTTT. This chain connects TRBV10-1 to TRBJ1-1; the D is unclear. Per the germline V gene, CDR1 is WNHNN and CDR2 is SYGVQD (reference sequence). The CDR3 loop spans 11 amino acids. Trimming shortened V by 8 bases and J by 1 base, and 5 bases separated the two germline ends.

This sequence joins TRBV6-5 and TRBJ1-2; 10 nucleotides match TRBD1. The CDR3 runs 16 residues. J lost 3 bases, V lost 0 bases, and 4 bases had no gene match. The V gene's germline CDR1 is MNHEY and CDR2 SVGAGI. This CDR3 is CASSYSRDRGDYGYTF. Written as DNA, the CDR3 is TGTGCCAGCAGTTACTCGAGGGACAGGGGAGACTATGGCTACACCTTC.

This CDR3 is CASTLEGENYGYTF. The CDR3 region has the DNA TGTGCCAGTACCTTGGAGGGGGAGAACTATGGCTACACCTTC. The chain uses TRBV19 and TRBJ1-2; TRBD1 is a possible D gene (6 bases). CDR1 LNHDA and CDR2 SQIVND come from the germline V gene (reference sequence). The CDR3 consists of 14 residues. V lost 7 bases to trimming and J lost 2 bases, with 14 bases between them.

This clone was recorded a few times. The CDR3 region is CASSTTGSGANVLTF. The CDR3 DNA sequence: TGTGCCAGTAGTACCACGGGCTCTGGGGCCAACGTCCTGACTTTC. This chain connects TRBV19 to TRBJ2-6; D not certain. From germline, CDR1 is LNHDA and CDR2 SQIVND (reference sequence). V shed 4 bases and J shed 0 bases, with 7 bases lying between them. CDR3 size: 15 residues.

The chain couples TRBV28 to TRBJ2-7; 12 bases align to TRBD2. J gave up 9 bases and V 3 bases, and 6 bases lay outside the gene matches. There are 14 residues in the CDR3. Germline lookup yields CDR1 MDHEN and CDR2 SYDVKM. CDR3 in DNA: TGTGCCAGCAGTTTCGGACTAGCGGGGATAGTGCAGTACTTC. Translating it yields CASSFGLAGIVQYF.

The chain is built from TRBV30 and TRBJ1-4; no definite D call. Germline CDR1 reads GTSNPN; CDR2 reads SVGIG (reference sequence). V lost 3 bases to trimming and J lost 6 bases, with 11 bases between them. The CDR3 runs 13 residues. The DNA for the CDR3 is TGTGCCTGGAGATATGGATTGGATGAAAAACTGTTTTTT. It encodes CAWRYGLDEKLFF.

This chain joins TRBV5-1 and TRBJ1-1, with D maybe TRBD1 (5 bases). The CDR3 spans 15 residues. V lost 7 bases to trimming and J lost 1 base, with 17 bases between them. CDR1 SGHRS and CDR2 YFSETQ come from the germline V gene. CDR3 bases: TGCGCCAGCGGGCCCAGGGAAGGCGGGAACACTGAAGCTTTCTTT. This translates into CASGPREGGNTEAFF.